This TCR beta chain comes out of a study of T cell repertoires in cytomegalovirus infection. Study at large: Both CMV infection and a matching HLA type were indicated by public TCR beta signatures. General study points: Across the ex vivo response, the dominant clonotypes were HLA-C-restricted CMV-specific TCR beta clonotypes.

With regard to this clonotype: Its antigen is undetermined.

Per germline, CDR1 DFQATT and CDR2 SNEGSKA (reference sequence). This CDR3 region has 13 residues. V gave up 0 bases and J gave up 7 bases, with 12 bases separating them. TCRdb re-analysed the reads in MiXCR, keeping a single row per CDR3 protein. The sample includes 680,000 or so distinct CDR3 sequences, approximately 40% of them seen just once. This chain links TRBV20-1 with TRBJ1-1; no definite D call. This TCR was recovered from a human donor in good health (CMV status not recorded). Some clones in this sample may be carry-over from other donors' samples. Sequenced sample: PBMCs. DNA for the CDR3: TGCAGTGCTAGAGATGAAGTCGTGGTTGAAGCTTTCTTT. As protein: CSARDEVVVEAFF.